Below are 5 T cell receptor beta chains sequenced from a single sample in a study of shared clonotypes between healthy human individuals. Here immunoSEQ multiplex PCR was the method, and the copy in TCRdb shows in-frame clones only, minus some. The sample has about 2.1 million clones, about 93% seen once. CD45RO-negative, CCR7-selected cells formed the naive CD8 fraction, which excluded terminally differentiated effector memory CD45RA+ cells. What was sequenced was naive CD8+ T cells from PBMCs. The source is a man between 18 and 35 years old in good health. Some clones in this sample may be carry-over from other donors' samples.

V is TRBV27 and J is TRBJ2-7; D is uncertain. Per germline, CDR1 MNHEY and CDR2 SMNVEV (reference sequence). Trimming took 5 bases from V and 0 from J, leaving 23 bases between them. CDR3 length: 18 amino acids. The CDR3 is CASSPLGTTILPSYEQYF. CDR3 bases: TGTGCCAGCAGTCCCCTAGGAACAACCATCCTCCCCTCCTACGAGCAGTACTTC.

The V call is TRBV13, the J call TRBJ2-3, with TRBD1 identical over 9 bases. Germline V gives CDR1 PRHDT, CDR2 FYEKMQ (reference sequence). This CDR3 is built from 15 residues. J gave up 3 bases and V 5 bases, and 6 bases lay outside the gene matches. CDR3 nucleotides: TGTGCCAGCAGCCTGGGACAGGGTGTGACAGATACGCAGTATTTT. Translation: CASSLGQGVTDTQYF.

The table lists this clone with a few counts. The CDR3 loop reads CAWSVGTANTEAFF. The CDR3 DNA follows: TGTGCCTGGAGTGTCGGGACAGCGAACACTGAAGCTTTCTTT. The rearrangement uses TRBV30 and TRBJ1-1; 7 bases are shared with TRBD1. CDR1 is GTSNPN and CDR2 is SVGIG in the germline V gene (reference sequence). This CDR3 has 14 residues. The V segment lost 0 bases and the J segment 1 base; nucleotides outside the gene matches: 2.

The V call is TRBV27, the J call TRBJ2-1; D may be TRBD1 or TRBD2 (6 bases each). Trimming took 5 bases from V and 8 from J, leaving 16 bases between them. CDR3 length equals 14 residues. Germline loops: CDR1 MNHEY, CDR2 SMNVEV (reference sequence). DNA of the CDR3: TGTGCCAGCAGTCCGCCCTTCGGGGGCCATGAGCAGTTCTTC. Translation gives CASSPPFGGHEQFF.

The rearrangement links TRBV5-4 to TRBJ2-7; 7 nucleotides align to TRBD1. Germline V lookup: CDR1 SGHNT, CDR2 YYREEE (reference sequence). The ends lost 2 bases at V and 4 bases at J; junction bases unmatched: 6. The CDR3 sequence is 14 residues long. CDR3 in amino acids: CASSFKDRTYEQYF. CDR3 DNA: TGTGCCAGCAGCTTTAAGGACAGGACTTACGAGCAGTACTTC.